The 3 T cell receptor beta chains below all came from one sample that was sequenced in a study of breast tumors, draining lymph nodes, adjacent tissues (dated by TCRdb to about 2016). The lymph node samples were taken from the axillary draining lymph nodes of breast cancer patients. Library prep was done by multiplex PCR. The instrument was an Illumina HiSeq 2000. TCRdb reanalyzed the raw reads on its own, using fastp at Q25 for trimming and MiXCR for clone calling, and kept in-frame beta chains. Each CDR3 protein gets just one entry, which takes the most common genes and DNA from the rows behind it. The sample profile shows some 200,000 distinct CDR3 sequences; about 32% of them were found once. 4% to 4.5% of the sample lies in the top ten. The material sequenced was axillary lymph node tissue. The origin of the receptors is a female donor with breast cancer. Some clones in this sample may be carry-over from other donors' samples.

The rearrangement links TRBV7-9 to TRBJ2-5; D is possibly TRBD2 (7 bases). CDR3 length equals 13 residues. Trimming pared 8 bases from V and 3 bases from J, leaving 13 bases between. CDR1 is SEHNR, CDR2 FQNEAQ, per germline (reference sequence). CDR3: CASVEGGEETQYF. CDR3 DNA: TGTGCCAGCGTGGAGGGGGGGGAAGAGACCCAGTACTTC. The entire variable domain, with the rest obtained from reference TRBV7-9 and TRBJ2-5, is as follows: DTGVSQNPRHKITKRGQNVTFRCDPISEHNRLYWYRQTLGQGPEFLTYFQNEAQLEKSRLLSDRFSAERPKGSFSTLEIQRTEQGDSAMYLCASVEGGEETQYFGPGTRLLVL.

A remark on this clonotype: One end of the junction varies from germline; a read error may be responsible. CDR3 sequence: CAGSSHLAAEQFF. In DNA, the CDR3 is TGTGCCGGCAGCTCCCACCTAGCGGCGGAGCAGTTCTTC. The J gene is TRBJ2-1, the V gene TRBV11-2; 7 bases agree with TRBD2. Germline V gene lookup returns CDR1 SGHAT and CDR2 FQNNGV. CDR3 length equals 13 residues.

Worth noting for this clonotype: The CDR3 end shows no conserved phenylalanine or tryptophan, and so a read error is likely. This sequence joins TRBV9 and TRBJ2-5; D is uncertain. Trimming took 4 bases from V and 7 from J, leaving 14 bases between them. The CDR3 contains 13 residues. Per germline, CDR1 SGDLS and CDR2 YYNGEE. CDR3 residues: CASSKTGKGTQYS. DNA for the CDR3: TGTGCCAGCAGCAAGACTGGGAAAGGGACCCAGTACTCC.